This T cell receptor beta chain was retrieved from a study of vaccination effects on CD4 cells after COVID-19. The study's findings and limits: Healthy vaccinees' vaccine-induced clones included only 1 of 255 that recognized common cold coronaviruses.

Worth noting for this clone: Its antigen is unidentified.

The assay was immunoSEQ multiplex PCR, and TCRdb's table has in-frame clones only and misses some. Among some 65,000 clones listed, around 76% were seen once. With the ViraFEST assay, the study expanded antigen-specific CD4+ T cells using viral peptide pools, then sequenced them. When around nine days of culture had elapsed, CD4+ T cells were isolated. Vaccine recipients, nucleocapsid antibody negative, had no prior SARS-CoV-2 infection. Germline loops: CDR1 SGHDN, CDR2 FVKESK. The V end lost 0 bases, the J end lost 3 bases, and 13 bases lay between the germline ends. CDR3 size: 16 residues. This TCR came from a human donor who received a COVID-19 vaccine. This specimen consisted of CD4+ T cells from PBMCs cultured with HCoV-NL63 spike peptides, obtained before COVID-19 vaccination. The J gene is TRBJ2-3, the V gene TRBV14, with D tentatively TRBD1 (5 bases). This CDR3 is CASSQDTTASTDTQYF. The CDR3 DNA reads as TGTGCCAGCAGCCAAGATACGACAGCTTCTACAGATACGCAGTATTTT.